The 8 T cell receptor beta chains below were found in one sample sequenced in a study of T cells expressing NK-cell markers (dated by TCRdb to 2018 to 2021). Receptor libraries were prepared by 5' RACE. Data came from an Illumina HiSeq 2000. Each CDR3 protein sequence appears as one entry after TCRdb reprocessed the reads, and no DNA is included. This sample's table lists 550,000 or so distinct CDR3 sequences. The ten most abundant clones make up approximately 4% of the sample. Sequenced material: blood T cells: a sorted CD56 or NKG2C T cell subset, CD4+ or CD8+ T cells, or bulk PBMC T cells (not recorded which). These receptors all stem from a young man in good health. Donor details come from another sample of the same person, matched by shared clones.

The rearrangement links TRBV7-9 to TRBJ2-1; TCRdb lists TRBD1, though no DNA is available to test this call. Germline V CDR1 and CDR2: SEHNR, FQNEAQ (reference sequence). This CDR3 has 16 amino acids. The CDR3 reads CASSPLTGGSYNEQFF. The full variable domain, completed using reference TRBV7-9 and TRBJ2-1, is DTGVSQNPRHKITKRGQNVTFRCDPISEHNRLYWYRQTLGQGPEFLTYFQNEAQLEKSRLLSDRFSAERPKGSFSTLEIQRTEQGDSAMYLCASSPLTGGSYNEQFFGPGTRLTVL.

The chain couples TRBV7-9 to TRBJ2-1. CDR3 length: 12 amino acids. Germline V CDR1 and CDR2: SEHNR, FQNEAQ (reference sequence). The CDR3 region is CASSLSRNEQFF.

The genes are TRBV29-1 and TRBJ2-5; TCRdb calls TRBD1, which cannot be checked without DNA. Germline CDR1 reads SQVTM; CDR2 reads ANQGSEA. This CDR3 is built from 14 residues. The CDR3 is CSVEELGGKETQYF.

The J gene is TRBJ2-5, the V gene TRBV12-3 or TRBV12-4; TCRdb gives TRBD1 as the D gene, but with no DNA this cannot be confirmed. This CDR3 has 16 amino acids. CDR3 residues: CASSFYGGERQETQYF.

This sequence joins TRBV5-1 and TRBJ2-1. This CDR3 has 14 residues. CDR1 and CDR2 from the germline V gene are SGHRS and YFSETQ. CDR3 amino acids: CASSLAPHNNEQFF.

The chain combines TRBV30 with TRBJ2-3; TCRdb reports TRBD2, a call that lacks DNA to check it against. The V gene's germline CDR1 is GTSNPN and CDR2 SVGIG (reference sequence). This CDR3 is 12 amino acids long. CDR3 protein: CAWTLRGDTQYF.

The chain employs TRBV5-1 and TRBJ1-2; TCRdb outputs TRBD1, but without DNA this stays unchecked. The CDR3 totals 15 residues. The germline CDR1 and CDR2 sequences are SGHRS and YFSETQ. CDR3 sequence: CASSLAPGQAGGYTF.

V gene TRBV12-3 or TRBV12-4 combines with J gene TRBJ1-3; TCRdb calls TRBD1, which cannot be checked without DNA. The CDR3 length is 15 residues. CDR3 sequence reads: CASSALSGVGNTIYF.